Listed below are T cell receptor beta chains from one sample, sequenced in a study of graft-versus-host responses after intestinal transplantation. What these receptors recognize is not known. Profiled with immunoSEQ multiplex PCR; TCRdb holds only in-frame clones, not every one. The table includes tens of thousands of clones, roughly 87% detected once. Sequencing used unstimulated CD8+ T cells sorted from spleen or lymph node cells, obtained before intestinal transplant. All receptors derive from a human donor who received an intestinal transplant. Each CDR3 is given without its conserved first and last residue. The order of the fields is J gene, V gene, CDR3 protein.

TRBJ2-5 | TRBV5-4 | ASSLGPSETQY
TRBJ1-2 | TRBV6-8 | ATGQGTGYT
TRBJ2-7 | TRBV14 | ASSRQGAQSYEQY
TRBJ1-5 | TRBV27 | ASSSAARERPQH
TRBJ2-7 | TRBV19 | ASSPSTMAYEQY
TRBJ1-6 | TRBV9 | ASSVDGNGQAENSPLH
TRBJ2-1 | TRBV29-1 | STGVGGGSSYNEQF
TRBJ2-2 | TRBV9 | ASSPSGTGELF
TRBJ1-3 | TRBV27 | ASSPGSGGGNTIY
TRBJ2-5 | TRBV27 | ASSFQIGQETQY
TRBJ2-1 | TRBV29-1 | SVEDGPVHEQF
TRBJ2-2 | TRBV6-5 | ASSPTGAGELF
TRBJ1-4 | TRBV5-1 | ASSLQGPITEKLF
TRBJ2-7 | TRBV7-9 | ASSPTGSYEQY
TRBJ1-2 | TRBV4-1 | ASSQDQGLGYGYT
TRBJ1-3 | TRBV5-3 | ARSFGGARGNTIY
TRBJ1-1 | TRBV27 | ASSQTGEMNTEAF
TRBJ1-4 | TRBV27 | ASSIQGIDEKLF
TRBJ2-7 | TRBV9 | ASSAGPGYEQY
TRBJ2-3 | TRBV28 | ASRKLDIPDTQY
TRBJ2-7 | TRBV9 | ASSPQGYREQY
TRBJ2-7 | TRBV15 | ATSQSGESYEQY
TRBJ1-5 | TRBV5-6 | ASSYGPSNQPQH
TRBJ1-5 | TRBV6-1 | ASSEGVGAGQPQH
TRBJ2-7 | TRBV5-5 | ASGGTGTTYEQY
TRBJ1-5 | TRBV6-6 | ASQAGTGGNQPQH
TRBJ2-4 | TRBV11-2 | ASSLGQGANIQY
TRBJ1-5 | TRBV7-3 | ASRTQGGNQPQH
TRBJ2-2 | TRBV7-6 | ASSPFAGELF
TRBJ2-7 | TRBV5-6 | ASSRDIGEQY
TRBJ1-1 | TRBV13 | ASSLGTGWGTEAF
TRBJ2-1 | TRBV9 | ASTTAGGGDEQF
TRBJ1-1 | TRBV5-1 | ASSYATGGFGAF
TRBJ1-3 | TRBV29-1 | SAAGPGNTIY
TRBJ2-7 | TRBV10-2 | ASSDASQGLLSYEQY
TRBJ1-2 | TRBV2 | ASRQGHGYT
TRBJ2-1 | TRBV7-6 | ASSLIGGSGGDEQF